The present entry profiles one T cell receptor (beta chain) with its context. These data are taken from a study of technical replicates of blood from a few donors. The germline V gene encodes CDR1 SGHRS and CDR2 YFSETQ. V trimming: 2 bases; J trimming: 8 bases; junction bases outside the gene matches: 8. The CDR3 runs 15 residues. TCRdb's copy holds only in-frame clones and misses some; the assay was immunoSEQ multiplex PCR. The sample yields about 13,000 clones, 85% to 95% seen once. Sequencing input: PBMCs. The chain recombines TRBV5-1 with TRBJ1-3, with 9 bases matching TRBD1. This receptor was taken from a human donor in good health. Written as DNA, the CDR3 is TGCGCCAGCAGCTTACAGGGACAGGGAGGAGACACCATATATTTT. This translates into CASSLQGQGGDTIYF.